What follows is one TCR beta chain and its context. Antigen unknown. The PCR used 60 Vbeta and 13 Jbeta primers. Some clones are missing from TCRdb's copy, which holds only in-frame ones; the method was immunoSEQ multiplex PCR. The table lists 120,000 to 150,000 clones, roughly 62% of them singletons. The sample comes from a study of cytomegalovirus exposure and HLA in healthy donors. Study results and limitations: Analyses of presence/absence relied on an assumption of roughly uniform sequencing depth across donors.

The CDR3 is 15 amino acids. V was clipped by 4 bases and J by 4 bases; unmatched bases: 7. Germline CDR1 LGHNA, CDR2 YSLEER. V usage is TRBV4-3 and J usage is TRBJ2-7, with 10 bases identical to TRBD2. The TCR was taken from a man aged 60 to 69 in good health and CMV-seronegative. The specimen was PBMCs. The CDR3 loop reads CASSPYLAGAYEQYF. The DNA for the CDR3 is TGCGCCAGCAGCCCATATCTAGCGGGAGCATACGAGCAGTACTTC.